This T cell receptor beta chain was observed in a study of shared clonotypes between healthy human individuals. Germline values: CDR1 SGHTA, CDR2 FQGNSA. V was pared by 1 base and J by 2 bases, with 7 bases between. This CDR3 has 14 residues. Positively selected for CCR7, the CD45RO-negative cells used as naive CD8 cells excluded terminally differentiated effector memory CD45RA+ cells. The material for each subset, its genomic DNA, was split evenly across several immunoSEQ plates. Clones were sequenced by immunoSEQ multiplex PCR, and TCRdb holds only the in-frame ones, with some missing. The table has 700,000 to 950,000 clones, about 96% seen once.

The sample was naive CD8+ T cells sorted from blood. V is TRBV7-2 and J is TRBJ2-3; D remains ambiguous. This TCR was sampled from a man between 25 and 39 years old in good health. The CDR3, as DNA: TGTGCCAGCAGCTTAGGTTACACCACAGATACGCAGTATTTT. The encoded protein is CASSLGYTTDTQYF.